These 23 T cell receptor beta chains were all obtained from the same sample, sequenced in a study of T cells in Graves' hyperthyroidism and ophthalmopathy. Amplification yielded TCR beta CDR3 regions, with RNA transcripts as the source. TCR CDR3 underwent first-round RT-PCR with the HTBI primer set. TCRdb redid the calling of the multiplex PCR reads with MiXCR, one entry per CDR3 protein. Of roughly 580,000 distinct CDR3 sequences in the sample, roughly 13% were seen once. The sample taken for sequencing was blood. Receptor source: a woman aged 25 to 39 with Graves' hyperthyroidism that later progressed to Graves' ophthalmopathy.

This clonotype appeared many times. The V gene is TRBV6-2 or TRBV6-3, the J gene TRBJ1-2, with no clear D. The CDR3 consists of 13 residues. CDR1 MNHEY and CDR2 SVGEGT come from the germline V gene. Trimming shortened V by 2 bases and J by 10 bases, and 14 bases separated the two germline ends. Here the CDR3 DNA reads TGTGCCAGCAGTTACAAGGGTGGAGGTGCCTACACCTTC. Residues: CASSYKGGGAYTF.

V and J are TRBV20-1 and TRBJ2-7, with TRBD2 matching over 10 bases. Germline V gives CDR1 DFQATT, CDR2 SNEGSKA (reference sequence). CDR3 length: 14 amino acids. V gave up 4 bases and J gave up 5 bases; unmatched junction bases: 8. This CDR3 reads CSATGLAGADEQYF. CDR3 in DNA: TGCAGTGCTACGGGGCTAGCGGGAGCGGACGAGCAGTACTTC.

This clonotype was picked up many times. The V gene is TRBV24-1, the J gene TRBJ2-3; 12 nucleotides align to TRBD2. Germline V gene lookup returns CDR1 KGHDR and CDR2 SFDVKD. Trimming removed 0 bases from V and 4 bases from J; junction bases left unmatched: 1. The CDR3 sequence is 16 residues long. In DNA, the CDR3 is TGTGCCACCAGTGATTTGCCTAGCGGGAGGGCAGATACGCAGTATTTT. Translating it yields CATSDLPSGRADTQYF.

This clonotype was recorded many times. The chain links TRBV19 to TRBJ2-1; perhaps TRBD2 as D (6 bases). The V and J ends lost 4 bases and 0 bases respectively, with 13 bases between them. The CDR3 spans 16 residues. Germline CDR1 LNHDA, CDR2 SQIVND (reference sequence). The CDR3 nucleotides are TGTGCCAGTAGTAAGACTAGTAGCGACTCCTACAATGAGCAGTTCTTC. It encodes CASSKTSSDSYNEQFF.

This clonotype has just a few counts. In nucleotides, the CDR3 is TGCAGTGCTATGTCCGGGACAGGGAGCTCCTACAATGAGCAGTTCTTC. It yields the protein CSAMSGTGSSYNEQFF. V usage is TRBV20-1 and J usage is TRBJ2-1; 9 bases map to TRBD1. The CDR3 runs to 16 residues. Germline trimming cut 4 bases from V and 0 bases from J; bases unmatched to any gene: 7. Germline loops: CDR1 DFQATT, CDR2 SNEGSKA (reference sequence).

At least ten counts were recorded for this clonotype. CDR3 in DNA: TGCAGTGCTAGAGATTTCACAGGCCAGAACACTGAAGCTTTCTTT. This encodes CSARDFTGQNTEAFF. This chain joins TRBV20-1 and TRBJ1-1; a possible D gene is TRBD1 (5 bases). The germline V gene encodes CDR1 DFQATT and CDR2 SNEGSKA (reference sequence). The V end lost 0 bases, the J end lost 1 base, and 12 bases lay between the germline ends. The CDR3 totals 15 residues.

In its sample, this clonotype was seen many times. The rearrangement links TRBV7-3 to TRBJ2-3, with 10 bases fitting TRBD2. CDR1 and CDR2 (germline): SGHTA, FQGTGA. The CDR3 is 16 residues long. The J segment lost 1 base and the V segment lost 3 bases, leaving 4 bases of the junction unmatched. CDR3 residues: CASSFVAGGGTDTQYF. The CDR3, as DNA: TGTGCCAGCAGCTTTGTAGCGGGAGGTGGCACAGATACGCAGTATTTT.

This clonotype was seen at least ten times. The CDR3 DNA follows: TGTGCCAGCAGCGTAGTTAAGGGAAACACTGAAGCTTTCTTT. Translating it yields CASSVVKGNTEAFF. The gene calls are TRBV9 and TRBJ1-1; D gene unclear. The germline gives CDR1 SGDLS, CDR2 YYNGEE. Trimming pared 0 bases from V and 2 bases from J, leaving 8 bases between. There are 14 residues in the CDR3.

This clonotype has a handful of counts. The rearrangement links TRBV6-5 to TRBJ2-2; 8 nucleotides align to TRBD1. This CDR3 is built from 15 residues. Germline CDR1 and CDR2: MNHEY and SVGAGI. V dropped 2 bases and J dropped 8; count of bases not matched to a gene: 7. The CDR3 sequence: CASSYADRDGGELFF. In DNA, the CDR3 is TGTGCCAGCAGTTACGCGGACAGGGATGGAGGGGAGCTGTTTTTT.

This clonotype has ten or more counts. The rearrangement joins TRBV29-1 to TRBJ2-3, with D possibly matching TRBD2 (5 bases). V gave up 6 bases and J gave up 0 bases, with 19 bases separating them. This CDR3 contains 16 residues. Germline V gene sequence: CDR1 SQVTM, CDR2 ANQGSEA. The CDR3 nucleotides are TGCAGCGTCTCCCACTTCGAGCGGCAGAGCACAGATACGCAGTATTTT. This translates into CSVSHFERQSTDTQYF.

This clonotype was detected a few times. This rearrangement joins TRBV4-1 to TRBJ1-2; the D is unclear. Germline CDR1 is MGHRA and CDR2 is YSYEKL. The CDR3 consists of 15 residues. Trimming pared 0 bases from V and 8 bases from J, leaving 16 bases between. CDR3 sequence: CASSQDRPPSGGYTF. The DNA for the CDR3 is TGCGCCAGCAGCCAAGATCGACCGCCATCGGGCGGCTACACCTTC.

There are many counts of this clonotype. The rearrangement links TRBV29-1 to TRBJ1-1; the D is unclear. The CDR3 loop spans 15 amino acids. CDR1 and CDR2 (germline): SQVTM, ANQGSEA. The V and J ends lost 7 bases and 0 bases respectively, with 18 bases between them. In nucleotides, the CDR3 is TGCAGCGCTCTTAAGGGAGGGCCTATGAACACTGAAGCTTTCTTT. This codes for CSALKGGPMNTEAFF.

This clonotype has at least ten counts. The V gene is TRBV20-1, the J gene TRBJ1-6; TRBD1 agrees at 7 bases. Losses at the gene ends were 2 bases for V and 7 bases for J; bases not matched to a gene: 8. The CDR3 sequence is 15 residues long. Germline CDR1 and CDR2: DFQATT and SNEGSKA (reference sequence). CDR3 bases: TGCAGTGCTAGACGTCCGGGACAGAAGAATTCACCCCTCCACTTT. Its protein is CSARRPGQKNSPLHF.

This clonotype was detected many times. V and J are TRBV20-1 and TRBJ2-7; D might be TRBD1 or TRBD2, each matching 5 bases. This CDR3 comprises 15 residues. In germline, CDR1 is DFQATT, CDR2 SNEGSKA (reference sequence). The V end was cut by 2 bases, the J end by 2 bases, with 16 bases between. The CDR3 region has the DNA TGCAGTGCTAGATTGCCGGGACGCGATCCCTACGAGCAGTACTTC. As protein: CSARLPGRDPYEQYF.

This clonotype was seen many times. The V call is TRBV20-1, the J call TRBJ2-3; D uncertain. CDR3 length: 11 amino acids. The germline V gene encodes CDR1 DFQATT and CDR2 SNEGSKA (reference sequence). V was clipped by 3 bases and J by 5 bases, with 6 bases between them. The CDR3 loop reads CSARKGDTQYF. CDR3 in DNA: TGCAGTGCTAGGAAGGGAGATACGCAGTATTTT.

J is TRBJ2-1 and V is TRBV5-6; TRBD2 matches 7 bases. The CDR3 consists of 15 residues. Germline V gene sequence: CDR1 SGHDT, CDR2 YYEEEE. The V and J ends lost 2 bases and 0 bases, in that order; junction bases with no gene match: 2. The CDR3 protein is CASSFSGFSYNEQFF. CDR3 bases: TGTGCCAGCAGCTTTAGCGGGTTCTCCTACAATGAGCAGTTCTTC. The entire variable domain, with the rest obtained from reference TRBV5-6 and TRBJ2-1, is as follows: DAGVTQSPTHLIKTRGQQVTLRCSPKSGHDTVSWYQQALGQGPQFIFQYYEEEERQRGNFPDRFSGHQFPNYSSELNVNALLLGDSALYLCASSFSGFSYNEQFFGPGTRLTVL.

The chain has TRBV5-8 and TRBJ1-5; D gene unclear. Germline CDR1 and CDR2: SGHTS and YDEGEE. The CDR3 runs 15 residues. Trimming left V 4 bases short and J 6 bases short, with 17 bases between. Here the CDR3 DNA reads TGTGCCAGCAGCCTCTGGGGAGGAGCGGGTCAGCCCCAGCATTTT. Its protein is CASSLWGGAGQPQHF. The variable domain in full, with the rest retrieved from reference TRBV5-8 and TRBJ1-5, is EAGVTQSPTHLIKTRGQQATLRCSPISGHTSVYWYQQALGLGLQFLLWYDEGEERNRGNFPPRFSGRQFPNYSSELNVNALELEDSALYLCASSLWGGAGQPQHFGDGTRLSIL.

The rearrangement links TRBV13 to TRBJ2-1, with no clear D. Germline V lookup: CDR1 PRHDT, CDR2 FYEKMQ (reference sequence). V shed 4 bases and J shed 6 bases, with 13 bases lying between them. The CDR3 covers 14 residues. CDR3 amino acids: CASSSLREANEQFF. CDR3 nucleotide sequence: TGTGCCAGCAGCTCTCTAAGGGAAGCCAATGAGCAGTTCTTC.

In this sample, this clonotype turned up a few times. The CDR3 nucleotides read TGCAGCGGGGAGGGGTGGGGGAACACTGAAGCTTTCTTT. The encoded protein is CSGEGWGNTEAFF. This chain uses TRBV29-1 with TRBJ1-1; tentatively, D is TRBD1 (5 bases). The CDR3 is 13 amino acids. Germline loops: CDR1 SQVTM, CDR2 ANQGSEA. V lost 7 bases, J lost 1 base, and 13 bases lay in between.

This clonotype was recorded many times. The chain links TRBV7-9 to TRBJ2-7, with 10 nucleotides matching TRBD1. V gave up 1 base and J gave up 5 bases; unmatched junction bases: 5. Germline CDR1 and CDR2: SEHNR and FQNEAQ (reference sequence). This CDR3 has 15 amino acids. CDR3 nucleotide sequence: TGTGCCAGCAGCTTAGTCTTGGGACAGGGGAACGAGCAGTACTTC. Translation gives CASSLVLGQGNEQYF.

Points on this clonotype: A much more abundant neighbour one base away suggests this may be a read error. V and J are TRBV6-1 and TRBJ2-2; D uncertain. The V and J ends lost 7 bases and 0 bases respectively, with 9 bases between them. Looked up from germline, CDR1 is MNHNS and CDR2 is SASEGT. The CDR3 extends over 14 amino acids. CDR3 in DNA: TGTGCCAGCAACCTGACGGCGAACACCGGGGAGCTGTTTTTT. Translated, it gives CASNLTANTGELFF.

This clonotype is a singleton in its sample. The CDR3 DNA reads as TGCAGTGCTCGATCGGTTGTGCGGGCTGGCAATGAGCAGTTCTTC. This codes for CSARSVVRAGNEQFF. V is TRBV20-1 and J is TRBJ2-1; TRBD2 is a possible D gene (5 bases). V was cut by 5 bases and J by 6 bases, with 20 bases left in between. CDR1 and CDR2 from the germline V gene are DFQATT and SNEGSKA (reference sequence). The CDR3 spans 15 residues.

J is TRBJ2-5 and V is TRBV28, with D possibly TRBD1 on 5 matching bases. The CDR3 runs to 13 residues. CDR1 is MDHEN and CDR2 is SYDVKM in the germline V gene. V shed 7 bases and J shed 3 bases, with 12 bases lying between them. The CDR3 region is CASTTQGKETQYF. CDR3 bases: TGTGCCAGCACCACGCAGGGAAAAGAGACCCAGTACTTC.